This T cell receptor beta chain is from a study of T cells after yellow fever vaccination. This clonotype was recorded many times. TCRdb re-analysed the 5' RACE reads in MiXCR, keeping a single row per CDR3 protein. The sample lists hundreds of thousands of distinct CDR3 sequences, about 4% occurring once. The CDR3 is made up of 13 amino acids. V was shortened by 4 bases and J by 0 bases, with 7 bases between the two germline ends. The germline V gene encodes CDR1 SGHTA and CDR2 FQGNSA. The sequenced sample was PBMCs, obtained 5 days after the yellow fever booster vaccination. The genes are TRBV7-2 and TRBJ2-7; D might be TRBD1 (5 bases). The sequence was obtained from a man aged 18 to 29 who received the YFV17D yellow fever vaccine. Here the CDR3 DNA reads TGTGCCAGCAGCTACGACAGCTCCTACGAGCAGTACTTC. This gives the protein CASSYDSSYEQYF.